The T cell receptor beta chain described here comes from a study of vaccination and CD4 T cells after COVID-19. The CDR3 has 15 amino acids. Germline V gene sequence: CDR1 MDHEN, CDR2 SYDVKM. Trimming removed 10 bases from V and 2 bases from J; junction bases left unmatched: 12. Sequenced with the Oncomine TCR Beta short-read assay was DNA taken from cultured CD4+ T cells. TCRdb passed the PCR reads through MiXCR, listing each CDR3 protein once. The data hold roughly 25,000 distinct CDR3 sequences, with about 56% observed a single time. As to this clonotype: As yet, its antigen is unknown.

Specified treatment: approximately nine-day PBMC culture with coronavirus spike peptide pools or control peptides (ViraFEST assay). All positive PCR tests were dated between March and December 2020, predating US Alpha, Beta and Delta variants. The receptor comes from a human donor who had recovered from COVID-19. The chain employs TRBV28 and TRBJ1-2; 8 positions match TRBD1. The sample consisted of CD4+ T cells from blood, cultured in vitro. CDR3 in DNA: TGTGCCACCGTCACCCCAGGGGGCTTAAACTATGGCTACACCTTC. Its translation is CATVTPGGLNYGYTF.